This entry concerns a single T cell receptor beta chain. Method: immunoSEQ multiplex PCR; TCRdb's copy keeps in-frame clones and lacks some. This table holds roughly 79,000 clones, approximately 82% found once. The sample belongs to a study of blood T cell repertoires in COVID-19. After removal of 0 bases from V and 6 bases from J, the junction contained 11 bases not matched to a gene. This CDR3 spans 16 amino acids. The germline CDR1 and CDR2 sequences are SGDLS and YYNGEE. Sequencing was performed on peripheral blood. This TCR derives from a human donor in a cohort sampled during active COVID-19. This rearrangement joins TRBV9 to TRBJ1-2; TRBD1 matches at 7 bases. The CDR3 protein is CASSVESVDRKNGYTF. CDR3 DNA: TGTGCCAGCAGCGTAGAGTCGGTGGACAGGAAGAATGGCTACACCTTC.